This T cell receptor beta chain came from a study of blood T cell repertoires in COVID-19. This clone was observed once. Under the authors' procedure: The authors estimated nucleated cell counts from reference gene primer amplification. Only in-frame clones appear in the TCRdb table, and some are missing; sequencing was by immunoSEQ multiplex PCR. V and J calls and clone size follow that table, whereas D and trimming were derived from the DNA. The sample comprises some 78,000 clones, 86% of which are singletons, and about 5% rests with the top ten. This CDR3 has 16 residues. The V gene lost 3 bases and the J gene lost 7 bases, with 18 bases spanning the gap. CDR1 is LNHDA and CDR2 is SQIVND in the germline V gene (reference sequence).

The source material was peripheral blood. V gene TRBV19 combines with J gene TRBJ2-2; D might be TRBD2 (5 bases). This receptor was taken from a man between 50 and 59 years old with active or convalescent COVID-19. The CDR3 spells CASSIKLFGVIGELFF. As DNA, the CDR3 is TGTGCCAGTAGTATTAAGTTGTTCGGGGTTATCGGGGAGCTGTTTTTT.